A single sample is the source of the 24 T cell receptor beta chains below, sequenced in a study of CD8+ T cells in alopecia areata. Treatment indicated: oral pan-JAK inhibitor, 5-10 mg twice daily. Extracted RNA was reverse transcribed into cDNA, the sequencing template. This table comes from immunoSEQ multiplex PCR, and its TCRdb copy is limited to in-frame clones, with some not included. The table has under 350,000 clones, 58% seen once. The sequencing used CD4+ T cells sorted from blood, collected at week 24, from a patient treated with tofacitinib. These receptors were collected from a human donor with alopecia areata.

The chain combines TRBV29-1 with TRBJ2-3, with 8 bases that match TRBD2. Germline values: CDR1 SQVTM, CDR2 ANQGSEA. The CDR3 is made up of 13 amino acids. The CDR3, as DNA: TGCAGGACTAGCGAATCTAGCACAGATACGCAGTATTTT. Translated, it gives CRTSESSTDTQYF.

This clone showed up just a few times. The chain uses TRBV7-3 and TRBJ2-3; tentatively, D is TRBD2 (5 bases). V was clipped by 5 bases and J by 5 bases, with 11 bases between them. The CDR3 runs 13 residues. CDR1 is SGHTA and CDR2 is FQGTGA in the germline V gene. The CDR3 DNA reads TGTGCCAGCAGCCCCGGGGTGGTAGATACGCAGTATTTT. Amino acids: CASSPGVVDTQYF. The variable domain in full, with the rest retrieved from reference TRBV7-3 and TRBJ2-3, is GAGVSQTPSNKVTEKGKYVELRCDPISGHTALYWYRQSLGQGPEFLIYFQGTGAADDSGLPNDRFFAVRPEGSVSTLKIQRTERGDSAVYLCASSPGVVDTQYFGPGTRLTVL.

The table lists this clone with a few counts. The J gene is TRBJ2-3, the V gene TRBV25-1; 7 bases match TRBD2. Germline V gene sequence: CDR1 MGHDK, CDR2 SYGVNS. With 4 bases clipped from V and 4 bases from J, the junction kept 8 bases outside the gene matches. There are 15 residues in the CDR3. The CDR3 protein is CASSARTRNSDTQYF. CDR3 sequence (DNA): TGTGCCAGCAGTGCTAGGACTAGAAATTCAGATACGCAGTATTTT.

In its sample, this clone was seen a few times. The chain uses TRBV6-4 and TRBJ1-1; D remains ambiguous. The CDR3 loop spans 14 amino acids. Trimming stripped 0 bases from V and 1 base from J, with 6 bases between. Germline loops: CDR1 MRHNA, CDR2 SNTAGT. Here the CDR3 reads CASSDSNRNTEAFF. The CDR3 bases are TGTGCCAGCAGTGACTCGAATCGGAACACTGAAGCTTTCTTT.

This clone is a singleton in its sample. This chain uses TRBV5-1 with TRBJ2-5, with D tentatively TRBD1 or TRBD2 (5 bases each). Per the germline V gene, CDR1 is SGHRS and CDR2 is YFSETQ. The germline V and J ends were trimmed by 4 bases and 4 bases, with 17 bases remaining between them. The CDR3 extends over 15 amino acids. The DNA for the CDR3 is TGCGCCAGCAGCCGAGAACCCGGGACGGTAGAGACCCAGTACTTC. Amino acids: CASSREPGTVETQYF.

This clone has a handful of counts. This chain links TRBV9 with TRBJ1-2; D is ambiguous. V was trimmed by 4 bases and J by 4 bases, leaving 8 bases between them. The CDR3 spans 12 residues. Germline loops: CDR1 SGDLS, CDR2 YYNGEE. The CDR3 sequence is CASSPDLYGYTF. As DNA, the CDR3 is TGTGCCAGCAGCCCCGATCTCTATGGCTACACCTTC.

This rearrangement joins TRBV4-1 to TRBJ2-1, with D perhaps being TRBD1 or TRBD2 (5 bases each). The CDR3 is made up of 17 amino acids. Trimming removed 1 base from V and 4 bases from J, with 17 bases in between. The germline CDR1 and CDR2 sequences are MGHRA and YSYEKL. CDR3 in amino acids: CASSQGSGAQTYNEQFF. The CDR3 coding sequence is TGCGCCAGCAGCCAAGGCTCCGGGGCCCAGACTTACAATGAGCAGTTCTTC.

The rearrangement uses TRBV4-1 and TRBJ1-6; TRBD1 is a possible D gene (6 bases). The CDR3 totals 17 residues. Germline lookup yields CDR1 MGHRA and CDR2 YSYEKL. Trimming took off 0 bases at V and 4 bases at J, with 13 bases between the two ends. For the CDR3, the DNA is TGCGCCAGCAGCCAAGACACAGGGAGAGGGTATAATTCACCCCTCCACTTT. Encoded protein: CASSQDTGRGYNSPLHF.

The chain links TRBV5-1 to TRBJ1-1; D is perhaps TRBD1 (5 bases). Germline CDR1 and CDR2: SGHRS and YFSETQ. Deletions cut 4 bases from V and 1 base from J, with 11 bases between. The CDR3 is made up of 14 amino acids. CDR3 in amino acids: CASSPRTPNTEAFF. CDR3 nucleotide sequence: TGCGCCAGCAGCCCAAGGACACCGAACACTGAAGCTTTCTTT.

The chain couples TRBV4-2 to TRBJ2-3; maybe TRBD2 (5 bases). With 4 bases removed from V and 6 bases from J, the gap between germline ends came to 14 bases. This CDR3 is built from 14 residues. The germline CDR1 and CDR2 sequences are LGHNA and YNFKEQ. This CDR3 reads CASSPKPLADTQYF. CDR3 in DNA: TGTGCCAGCAGCCCCAAGCCCTTAGCGGATACGCAGTATTTT.

The J gene is TRBJ2-7, the V gene TRBV30; unclear D gene. The CDR3 sequence is 11 residues long. Germline CDR1 and CDR2: GTSNPN and SVGIG (reference sequence). V lost 1 base and J lost 6, with 7 bases in between. CDR3 loop: CAWSGGFEQYF. DNA of the CDR3: TGTGCCTGGAGTGGAGGTTTCGAGCAGTACTTC.

V usage is TRBV29-1 and J usage is TRBJ1-5, with D perhaps matching TRBD1 (5 bases). Germline V gives CDR1 SQVTM, CDR2 ANQGSEA. The V end was cut by 0 bases, the J end by 9 bases, with 9 bases between. The CDR3 totals 12 residues. Here the CDR3 reads CSVEEGRGPQHF. The CDR3 region has the DNA TGCAGCGTTGAAGAAGGGAGGGGGCCCCAGCATTTT.

The chain has TRBV5-1 and TRBJ1-1; weak D call: TRBD1 (5 bases). Per the germline V gene, CDR1 is SGHRS and CDR2 is YFSETQ. This CDR3 is 14 amino acids long. Trimming pared 2 bases from V and 6 bases from J, leaving 14 bases between. CDR3: CASSLRGDGAEAFF. The DNA for the CDR3 is TGCGCCAGCAGCTTAAGAGGGGATGGCGCTGAAGCTTTCTTT. The variable domain in full, with the rest retrieved from reference TRBV5-1 and TRBJ1-1, is KAGVTQTPRYLIKTRGQQVTLSCSPISGHRSVSWYQQTPGQGLQFLFEYFSETQRNKGNFPGRFSGRQFSNSRSEMNVSTLELGDSALYLCASSLRGDGAEAFFGQGTRLTVV.

The V and J genes are TRBV9 and TRBJ2-3; D ambiguous. The germline gives CDR1 SGDLS, CDR2 YYNGEE. Deletions cut 0 bases from V and 5 bases from J, with 7 bases between. The CDR3 consists of 13 residues. CDR3 in amino acids: CASSVAGVDTQYF. As DNA, the CDR3 is TGTGCCAGCAGCGTAGCTGGGGTAGATACGCAGTATTTT.

The gene calls are TRBV29-1 and TRBJ2-5; 10 nucleotides line up with TRBD1. The CDR3 runs 12 residues. Germline V gene lookup returns CDR1 SQVTM and CDR2 ANQGSEA. The V and J ends lost 7 bases and 4 bases, in that order; junction bases with no gene match: 3. CDR3 nucleotides: TGCAGCGAGACAGGGGGCCCAGAGACCCAGTACTTC. Its translation is CSETGGPETQYF.

The chain couples TRBV6-5 to TRBJ2-1, with 11 bases that match TRBD2. The germline V gene encodes CDR1 MNHEY and CDR2 SVGAGI. Losses at the gene ends were 4 bases for V and 6 bases for J; bases not matched to a gene: 5. The CDR3 is 15 amino acids. CDR3 nucleotides: TGTGCCAGCAGTTCTCGTAGCGGGGGGGCCAATGAGCAGTTCTTC. Translation: CASSSRSGGANEQFF.

This clone was detected a few times. V usage is TRBV7-2 and J usage is TRBJ1-1; D remains ambiguous. V lost 1 base and J 4 bases, leaving 10 bases between the germline ends. This CDR3 has 14 amino acids. Germline values: CDR1 SGHTA, CDR2 FQGNSA. The CDR3: CASSLEWGSTEAFF. In DNA, the CDR3 is TGTGCCAGCAGCTTAGAGTGGGGTAGCACTGAAGCTTTCTTT.

This clone has more than one count but fewer than ten. The chain has TRBV29-1 and TRBJ2-1; D gene ambiguous. CDR1 and CDR2 (germline): SQVTM, ANQGSEA. There are 11 residues in the CDR3. Trimming took off 6 bases at V and 6 bases at J, with 9 bases between the two ends. For the CDR3, the DNA is TGCAGCGTGATGGGATTCAATGAGCAGTTCTTC. Residues: CSVMGFNEQFF.

This clone was counted a few times. The V gene is TRBV29-1, the J gene TRBJ2-7; TRBD1 matches 8 bases. The CDR3 consists of 12 residues. From germline, CDR1 is SQVTM and CDR2 ANQGSEA. V lost 5 bases to trimming and J lost 4 bases; unmatched junction nucleotides: 4. This chain's CDR3 is CSVQGASYEQYF. The DNA of the CDR3 is TGCAGCGTTCAGGGGGCTAGTTACGAGCAGTACTTC.

This clone was found once. Within the sample, other DNA sequences also encode this same CDR3. The chain recombines TRBV30 with TRBJ1-2, with unresolved D. V shed 0 bases and J shed 4 bases, with 9 bases lying between them. The CDR3 runs to 13 residues. CDR1 is GTSNPN, CDR2 SVGIG, per germline (reference sequence). Here the CDR3 reads CAWSVGGSYGYTF. The CDR3 region has the DNA TGTGCCTGGAGTGTCGGAGGGAGCTATGGCTACACCTTC. Using reference TRBV30 and TRBJ1-2 for the parts outside the CDR3, the full variable domain is SQTIHQWPATLVQPVGSPLSLECTVEGTSNPNLYWYRQAAGRGLQLLFYSVGIGQISSEVPQNLSASRPQDRQFILSSKKLLLSDSGFYLCAWSVGGSYGYTFGSGTRLTVV.

CDR3 nucleotide sequence: TGTGCCATCAGTGAGGGCAGAACCTACAATGAGCAGTTCTTC. As protein: CAISEGRTYNEQFF. The chain carries TRBV10-3 and TRBJ2-1; D is unresolved. The length of the CDR3 is 14 residues. From germline, CDR1 is ENHRY and CDR2 SYGVKD. V lost 2 bases, J lost 2 bases, and 7 bases lay in between.

With regard to this clone: Other DNA sequences in this specimen translate into the identical CDR3. J is TRBJ1-1 and V is TRBV19; D is uncertain. The CDR3 covers 11 residues. Germline V gene lookup returns CDR1 LNHDA and CDR2 SQIVND (reference sequence). V was cut by 7 bases and J by 3 bases, with 6 bases left in between. The CDR3 region is CASTRHTEAFF. DNA for the CDR3: TGTGCCAGTACCCGCCACACTGAAGCTTTCTTT.

The chain uses TRBV29-1 and TRBJ1-1; unclear D gene. This CDR3 comprises 11 residues. The germline V and J ends were trimmed by 8 bases and 3 bases, with 10 bases remaining between them. Germline V CDR1 and CDR2: SQVTM, ANQGSEA. The CDR3 reads CSTRRDTEAFF. DNA of the CDR3: TGCAGCACCCGACGGGACACTGAAGCTTTCTTT.

J is TRBJ2-2 and V is TRBV2; D gene unclear. This CDR3 region has 15 residues. CDR1 and CDR2 (germline): SNHLY, FYNNEI. Trimming pared 7 bases from V and 0 bases from J, leaving 12 bases between. This chain's CDR3 is CASKVTTANTGELFF. As DNA, the CDR3 is TGTGCCAGCAAAGTAACAACGGCGAACACCGGGGAGCTGTTTTTT.